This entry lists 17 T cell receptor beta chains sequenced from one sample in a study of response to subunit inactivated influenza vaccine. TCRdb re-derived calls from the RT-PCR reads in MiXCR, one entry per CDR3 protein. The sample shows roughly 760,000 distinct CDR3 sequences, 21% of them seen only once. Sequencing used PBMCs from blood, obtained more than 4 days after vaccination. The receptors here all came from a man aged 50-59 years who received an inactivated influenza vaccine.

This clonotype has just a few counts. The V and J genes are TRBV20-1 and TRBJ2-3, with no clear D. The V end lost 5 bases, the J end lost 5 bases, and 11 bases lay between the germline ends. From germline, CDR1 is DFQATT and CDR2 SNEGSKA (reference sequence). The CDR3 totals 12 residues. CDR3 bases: TGCAGTGCTCTTCCCCTTGGAGATACGCAGTATTTT. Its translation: CSALPLGDTQYF.

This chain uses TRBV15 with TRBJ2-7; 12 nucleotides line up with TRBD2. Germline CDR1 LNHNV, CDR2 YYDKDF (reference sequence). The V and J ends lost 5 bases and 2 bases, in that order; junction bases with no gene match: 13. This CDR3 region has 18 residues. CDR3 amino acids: CATSPHGLAGTPTYEQYF. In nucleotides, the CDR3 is TGTGCCACCAGCCCGCATGGACTAGCGGGGACGCCCACCTACGAGCAGTACTTC.

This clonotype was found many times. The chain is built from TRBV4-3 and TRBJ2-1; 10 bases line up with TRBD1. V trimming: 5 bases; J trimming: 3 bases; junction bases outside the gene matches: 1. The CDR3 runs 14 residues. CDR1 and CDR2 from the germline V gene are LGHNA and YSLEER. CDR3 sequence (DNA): TGCGCCAGCAGCGACAGGGGGCTCTACAATGAGCAGTTCTTC. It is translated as CASSDRGLYNEQFF.

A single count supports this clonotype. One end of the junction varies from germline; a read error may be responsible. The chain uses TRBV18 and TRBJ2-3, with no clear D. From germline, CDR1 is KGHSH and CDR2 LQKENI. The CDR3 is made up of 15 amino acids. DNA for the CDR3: TGTGCCAGCTCATCACCTAACCTCCCACCAGATACGCAGTATTTT. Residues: CASSSPNLPPDTQYF.

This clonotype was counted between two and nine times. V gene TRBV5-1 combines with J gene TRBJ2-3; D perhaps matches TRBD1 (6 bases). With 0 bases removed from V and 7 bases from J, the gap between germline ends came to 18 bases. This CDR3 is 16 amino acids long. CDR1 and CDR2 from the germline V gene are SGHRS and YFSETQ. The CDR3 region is CASSLVTGQQGNTQYF. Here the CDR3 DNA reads TGCGCCAGCAGCTTGGTAACAGGGCAGCAAGGAAATACGCAGTATTTT.

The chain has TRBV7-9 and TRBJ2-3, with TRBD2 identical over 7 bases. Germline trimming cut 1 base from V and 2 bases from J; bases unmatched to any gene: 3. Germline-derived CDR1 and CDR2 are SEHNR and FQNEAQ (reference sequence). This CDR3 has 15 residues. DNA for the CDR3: TGTGCCAGCAGCTTAGAAGGGACTATCACAGATACGCAGTATTTT. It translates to CASSLEGTITDTQYF. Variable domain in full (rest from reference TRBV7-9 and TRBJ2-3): DTGVSQNPRHKITKRGQNVTFRCDPISEHNRLYWYRQTLGQGPEFLTYFQNEAQLEKSRLLSDRFSAERPKGSFSTLEIQRTEQGDSAMYLCASSLEGTITDTQYFGPGTRLTVL.

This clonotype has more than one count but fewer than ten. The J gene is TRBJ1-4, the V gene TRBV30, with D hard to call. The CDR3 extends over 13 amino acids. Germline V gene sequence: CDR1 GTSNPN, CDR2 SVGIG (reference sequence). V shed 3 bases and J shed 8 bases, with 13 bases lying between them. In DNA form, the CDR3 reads TGTGCCTGGAGCCGAACACTTCGGGAAAAACTGTTTTTT. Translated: CAWSRTLREKLFF. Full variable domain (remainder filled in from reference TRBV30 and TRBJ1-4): SQTIHQWPATLVQPVGSPLSLECTVEGTSNPNLYWYRQAAGRGLQLLFYSVGIGQISSEVPQNLSASRPQDRQFILSSKKLLLSDSGFYLCAWSRTLREKLFFGSGTQLSVL.

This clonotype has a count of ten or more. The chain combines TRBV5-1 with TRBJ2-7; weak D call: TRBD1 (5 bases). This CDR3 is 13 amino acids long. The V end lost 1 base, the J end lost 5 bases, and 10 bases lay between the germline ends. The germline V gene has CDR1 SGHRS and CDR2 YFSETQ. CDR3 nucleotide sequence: TGCGCCAGCAGCTTGTGGTCAGGGAACGAGCAGTACTTC. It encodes CASSLWSGNEQYF.

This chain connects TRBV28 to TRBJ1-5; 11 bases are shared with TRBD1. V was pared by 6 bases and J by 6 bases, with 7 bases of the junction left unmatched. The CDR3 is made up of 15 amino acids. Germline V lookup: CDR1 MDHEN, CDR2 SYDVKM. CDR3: CASSSGQGDFQPQHF. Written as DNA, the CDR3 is TGTGCCAGCAGCTCGGGACAGGGGGACTTTCAGCCCCAGCATTTT.

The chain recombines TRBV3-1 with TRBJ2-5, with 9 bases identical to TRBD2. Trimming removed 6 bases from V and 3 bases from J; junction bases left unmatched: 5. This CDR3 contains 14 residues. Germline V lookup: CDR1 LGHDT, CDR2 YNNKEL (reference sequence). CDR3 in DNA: TGTGCCAGCAGTATAGCGGGAGCAGAAGAGACCCAGTACTTC. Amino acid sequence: CASSIAGAEETQYF.

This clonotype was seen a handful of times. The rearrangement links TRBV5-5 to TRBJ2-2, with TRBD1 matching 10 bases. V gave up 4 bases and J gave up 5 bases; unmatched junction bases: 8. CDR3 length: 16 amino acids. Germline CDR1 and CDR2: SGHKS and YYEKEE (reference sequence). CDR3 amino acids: CASSGRDRGWTGELFF. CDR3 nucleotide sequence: TGTGCCAGCAGCGGCCGGGACAGGGGATGGACCGGGGAGCTGTTTTTT. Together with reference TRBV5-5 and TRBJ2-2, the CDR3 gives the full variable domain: DAGVTQSPTHLIKTRGQQVTLRCSPISGHKSVSWYQQVLGQGPQFIFQYYEKEERGRGNFPDRFSARQFPNYSSELNVNALLLGDSALYLCASSGRDRGWTGELFFGEGSRLTVL.

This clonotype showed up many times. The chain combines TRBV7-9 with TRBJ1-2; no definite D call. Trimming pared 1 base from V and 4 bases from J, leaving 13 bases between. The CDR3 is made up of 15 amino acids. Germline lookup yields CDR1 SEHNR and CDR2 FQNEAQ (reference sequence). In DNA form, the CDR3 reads TGTGCCAGCAGCTTAGGGGCTCGAGGGTCCTATGGCTACACCTTC. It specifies CASSLGARGSYGYTF.

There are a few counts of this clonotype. The DNA of the CDR3 is TGTGCCAGCAGCACAAGGGAAGAGACCCAGTACTTC. This sequence encodes CASSTREETQYF. The V and J genes are TRBV7-2 and TRBJ2-5, with D unresolved. Germline V CDR1 and CDR2: SGHTA, FQGNSA. This CDR3 is 12 amino acids long. V was pared by 5 bases and J by 3 bases, with 7 bases between.

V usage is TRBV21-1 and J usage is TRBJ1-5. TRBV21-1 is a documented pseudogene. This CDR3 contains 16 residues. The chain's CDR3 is CASSPGVGGSNQPQHF. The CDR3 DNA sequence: TGTGCCAGCAGCCCTGGGGTGGGCGGTAGCAATCAGCCCCAGCATTTT.

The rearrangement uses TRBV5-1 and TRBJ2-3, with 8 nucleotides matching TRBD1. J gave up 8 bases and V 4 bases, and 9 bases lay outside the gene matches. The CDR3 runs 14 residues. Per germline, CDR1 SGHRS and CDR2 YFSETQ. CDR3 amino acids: CASSLDRGYVTQYF. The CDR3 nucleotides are TGCGCCAGCAGCCTCGACAGGGGTTATGTTACGCAGTATTTT. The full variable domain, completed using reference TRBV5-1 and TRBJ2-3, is KAGVTQTPRYLIKTRGQQVTLSCSPISGHRSVSWYQQTPGQGLQFLFEYFSETQRNKGNFPGRFSGRQFSNSRSEMNVSTLELGDSALYLCASSLDRGYVTQYFGPGTRLTVL.

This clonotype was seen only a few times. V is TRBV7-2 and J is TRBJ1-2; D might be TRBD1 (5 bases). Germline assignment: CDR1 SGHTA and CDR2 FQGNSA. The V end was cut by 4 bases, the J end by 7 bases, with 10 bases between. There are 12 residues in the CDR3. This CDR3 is CASSSGTPGYTF. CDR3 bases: TGTGCCAGCAGCTCAGGGACGCCTGGCTACACCTTC. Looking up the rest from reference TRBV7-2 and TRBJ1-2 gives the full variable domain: GAGVSQSPSNKVTEKGKDVELRCDPISGHTALYWYRQSLGQGLEFLIYFQGNSAPDKSGLPSDRFSAERTGGSVSTLTIQRTQQEDSAVYLCASSSGTPGYTFGSGTRLTVV.

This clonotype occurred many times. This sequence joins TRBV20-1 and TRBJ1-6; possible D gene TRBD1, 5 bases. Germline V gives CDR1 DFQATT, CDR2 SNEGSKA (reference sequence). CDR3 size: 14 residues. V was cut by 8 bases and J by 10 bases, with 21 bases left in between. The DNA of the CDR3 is TGCAGTCAAAGGACACCCGAGGTCCTATCACCCCTCCACTTT. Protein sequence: CSQRTPEVLSPLHF.